Shown below are 17 T cell receptor beta chains from a single sample sequenced in a study of molecular identifiers for immune sequencing clone quantification. TCRdb processed the PCR reads anew with MiXCR; each CDR3 protein has one entry. The data hold 600,000 to 650,000 distinct CDR3 sequences, with about 20% observed a single time. Sequencing used naive CD8+ T cells from blood, with Jurkat cell RNA spiked in. Subset described: FACS-sorted CD8+CD4-CCR7+CD45RA+ naive T cells. The receptors were sampled from a human donor in good health. Some libraries in this study had Jurkat cell RNA spiked in.

The rearrangement uses TRBV4-1 and TRBJ2-7; D is perhaps TRBD1 or TRBD2 (6 bases each). CDR1 and CDR2 from the germline V gene are MGHRA and YSYEKL. The CDR3 has 17 amino acids. Trimming removed 1 base at V and 4 bases at J, with 20 bases between. CDR3 loop: CASSQGARGPGRYEQYF. The CDR3 nucleotides are TGCGCCAGCAGCCAAGGCGCCCGGGGGCCAGGAAGATACGAGCAGTACTTC.

Ten or more counts support this clonotype. The chain carries TRBV5-5 and TRBJ1-5; 8 bases are a match to TRBD1. Germline CDR1 reads SGHKS; CDR2 reads YYEKEE (reference sequence). The CDR3 runs 17 residues. V trimming: 4 bases; J trimming: 1 base; junction bases outside the gene matches: 10. In nucleotides, the CDR3 is TGTGCCAGCAGCCGGACTACAGGGGGGATCAGCAATCAGCCCCAGCATTTT. It is translated as CASSRTTGGISNQPQHF.

V usage is TRBV19 and J usage is TRBJ1-2, with 7 nucleotides matching TRBD1. J was trimmed by 7 bases and V by 4 bases; bases with no gene match: 12. Germline V gene lookup returns CDR1 LNHDA and CDR2 SQIVND (reference sequence). This CDR3 region has 15 residues. Written as DNA, the CDR3 is TGTGCCAGTAGTAAAAGGACCGGGACAGACAGTGGCTACACCTTC. This translates into CASSKRTGTDSGYTF.

Details on this clonotype: A much larger clone differs by one base, so this may be a read error. The rearrangement joins TRBV29-1 to TRBJ2-1; weak D call: TRBD2 (7 bases). Germline CDR1 reads SQVTM; CDR2 reads ANQGSEA. This CDR3 is 16 amino acids long. V dropped 1 base and J dropped 0 bases, with 13 bases sitting between them. CDR3 sequence reads: CSVEGYGGASYNEQFF. DNA for the CDR3: TGCAGCGTTGAAGGTTATGGGGGGGCCTCCTACAATGAGCAGTTCTTC.

This clonotype was recorded at least ten times. Germline is not matched at one junction end, which may reflect a read error. This chain connects TRBV19 to TRBJ2-1; D perhaps matches TRBD2 (5 bases). The CDR3 is 13 residues long. Germline loops: CDR1 LNHDA, CDR2 SQIVND (reference sequence). The chain's CDR3 is CASSPGGSNEQFF. Written as DNA, the CDR3 is TGCGCCAGCAGCCCCGGCGGGTCTAATGAGCAGTTCTTC.

This clonotype has a count of ten or more. The CDR3 DNA follows: TGTGCCAGCAGCGTAGGGGCAGGGTTTGCGGACACTGAAGCTTTCTTT. Protein sequence: CASSVGAGFADTEAFF. The rearrangement joins TRBV9 to TRBJ1-1; TRBD1 might be the D (5 bases). From germline, CDR1 is SGDLS and CDR2 YYNGEE. The CDR3 is 16 residues long. V lost 0 bases and J 3 bases, leaving 15 bases between the germline ends.

The V and J genes are TRBV12-3 or TRBV12-4 and TRBJ1-1; tentatively, D is TRBD1 (5 bases). V was clipped by 3 bases and J by 4 bases, with 9 bases between them. CDR3 size: 13 residues. CDR3 nucleotide sequence: TGTGCCAGCAGTTTGGGGCACCCCACTGAAGCTTTCTTT. Translating it yields CASSLGHPTEAFF.

This chain connects TRBV9 to TRBJ2-7; D possibly corresponds to TRBD2 (5 bases). The V gene lost 4 bases and the J gene lost 2 bases, with 13 bases spanning the gap. The CDR3 extends over 14 amino acids. CDR1 is SGDLS and CDR2 is YYNGEE in the germline V gene. CDR3 region: CASSRISATYEQYF. The DNA for the CDR3 is TGTGCCAGCAGCCGGATTAGCGCTACCTACGAGCAGTACTTC.

The sample holds many counts of this clonotype. In DNA form, the CDR3 reads TGTGCCAGCAGCCAGTCCGGACTTAGGACCGGGGAGCTGTTTTTT. Translation: CASSQSGLRTGELFF. This rearrangement joins TRBV14 to TRBJ2-2, with D maybe TRBD2 (5 bases). The CDR3 runs to 15 residues. CDR1 SGHDN and CDR2 FVKESK come from the germline V gene. V gave up 3 bases and J gave up 5 bases, with 13 bases separating them.

The chain links TRBV2 to TRBJ1-2, with a weak D call TRBD1 (6 bases). This CDR3 is 17 amino acids long. Germline CDR1 reads SNHLY; CDR2 reads FYNNEI. Trimming stripped 3 bases from V and 0 bases from J, with 17 bases between. The CDR3 DNA reads as TGTGCCAGCAGTGACGGAACAGGGAGTATTTCTAACTATGGCTACACCTTC. It codes for CASSDGTGSISNYGYTF.

This clonotype was counted at least ten times. A read error may account for a junction end that differs from germline. The CDR3, as DNA: TGCGGGGACACTTCCTCGTACCAAGAGACCCAGTACTTC. Translation gives CGDTSSYQETQYF. This rearrangement joins TRBV11-2 to TRBJ2-5, with D maybe TRBD1 (6 bases). There are 13 residues in the CDR3. The germline CDR1 and CDR2 sequences are SGHAT and FQNNGV.

This clonotype was counted at least ten times. The V call is TRBV6-1, the J call TRBJ2-3, with 7 positions matching TRBD2. The V segment lost 2 bases and the J segment 1 base; nucleotides outside the gene matches: 3. Germline CDR1 and CDR2: MNHNS and SASEGT. The CDR3 runs to 15 residues. The CDR3 loop is CASSEFLAGTDTQYF. The DNA for the CDR3 is TGTGCCAGCAGTGAATTTCTAGCGGGCACAGATACGCAGTATTTT.

This clonotype came up many times. CDR3 residues: CASRTRDILYEQYF. CDR3 DNA: TGTGCCAGCAGAACCCGGGACATCCTCTACGAGCAGTACTTC. The V and J genes are TRBV27 and TRBJ2-7, with D possibly being TRBD1 (6 bases). Trimming left V 6 bases short and J 3 bases short, with 15 bases between. Germline V gives CDR1 MNHEY, CDR2 SMNVEV (reference sequence). The CDR3 has 14 residues.

This clonotype came up many times. The chain has TRBV7-9 and TRBJ2-7; no clear D. The CDR3 is made up of 12 amino acids. V was pared by 2 bases and J by 5 bases, with 7 bases between. Germline assignment: CDR1 SEHNR and CDR2 FQNEAQ (reference sequence). The CDR3 DNA reads TGTGCCAGCAGCTTACCTTACCACGAGCAGTACTTC. Translated: CASSLPYHEQYF.

This clonotype was seen only once. Germline and junction disagree at one end, which may indicate a read error. The chain uses TRBV7-9 and TRBJ2-7, with 7 bases aligning to TRBD2. This CDR3 is 13 amino acids long. The germline V gene encodes CDR1 SEHNR and CDR2 FQNEAQ (reference sequence). This CDR3 is CAGSSGLPYEQYF. The CDR3 DNA sequence: TGTGCCGGCAGCTCGGGACTACCTTACGAGCAGTACTTC.

This clonotype was found many times. The V call is TRBV29-1, the J call TRBJ2-3; D is unclear. The germline CDR1 and CDR2 sequences are SQVTM and ANQGSEA. This CDR3 is 12 amino acids long. V was pared by 3 bases and J by 3 bases, with 7 bases between. The CDR3 spells CSVEKRTDTQYF. The DNA for the CDR3 is TGCAGCGTTGAGAAGAGGACAGATACGCAGTATTTT.

This clonotype was seen repeatedly, ten times or more. The chain joins TRBV4-3 to TRBJ2-7, with D perhaps matching TRBD1 (6 bases). The CDR3 length is 17 residues. V gave up 1 base and J gave up 1 base, with 17 bases separating them. The V gene's germline CDR1 is LGHNA and CDR2 YSLEER. In nucleotides, the CDR3 is TGCGCCAGCAGCCAAGTGGTTAGCAGGGGCGGATCCTACGAGCAGTACTTC. Translation gives CASSQVVSRGGSYEQYF.